This TCR beta chain is drawn from a study of blood T cells in healthy people across ages. A sample-barcoded 5' primer and a J-beta primer mix were used in a second PCR of roughly 6 to 11 cycles. TCRdb passed the 5' RACE reads through MiXCR, listing each CDR3 protein once. The sample lists hundreds of thousands of distinct CDR3 sequences; 24% were seen once. In germline, CDR1 is MGHRA, CDR2 YSYEKL. This CDR3 spans 16 amino acids. V dropped 1 base and J dropped 3 bases, with 15 bases sitting between them. These data were also filed under a second study, of T cells of mothers and their children.

This chain uses TRBV4-1 with TRBJ2-5; D is undetermined. This TCR was sampled from a boy aged 5-17 years in good health. Sequences were obtained from blood. CDR3 nucleotide sequence: TGCGCCAGCAGCCAAGTAGTCCTATGGATCGAAGAGACCCAGTACTTC. This translates into CASSQVVLWIEETQYF.